This TCR beta chain was identified during a study of T cell repertoires in cytomegalovirus infection. Across the study: CMV infection and matching HLA type were both indicated by public TCR beta signatures. Study-wide results and limits: Cumulative public TCR beta family frequency identified carriers of CMV plus the relevant HLA. HLA-C-restricted TCR beta clonotypes specific for CMV led the ex vivo response.

Trimming removed 2 bases from V and 3 bases from J, with 11 bases in between. This CDR3 comprises 14 residues. Germline-derived CDR1 and CDR2 are SGHKS and YYEKEE (reference sequence). TCRdb re-derived calls from the reads in MiXCR, one entry per CDR3 protein. The profile shows around 740,000 distinct CDR3 sequences, under 40% of them singletons. Details on this clonotype: Its target is unknown.

J is TRBJ1-1 and V is TRBV5-5, with no clear D. The origin of this receptor is a human donor in good health (CMV status not recorded). Some clones in this sample may be carry-over from other donors' samples. The sample taken for sequencing was PBMCs. The CDR3 spells CASSFDPTDTEAFF. DNA for the CDR3: TGTGCCAGCAGCTTTGATCCGACGGACACTGAAGCTTTCTTT.